These 8 T cell receptor beta chains share one sample of origin, sequenced in a study of T cell repertoires in cytomegalovirus infection. Via MiXCR, TCRdb re-called the reads, giving one row per CDR3 protein. In the table there are about 140,000 distinct CDR3 sequences, approximately 5.9% of which are singletons. Specimen: PBMCs. Receptors originate from a human donor in good health (CMV status not recorded). Some clones in this sample may be carry-over from other donors' samples.

The table lists this clonotype with many counts. V gene TRBV28 combines with J gene TRBJ1-3; 8 bases map to TRBD1. CDR1 is MDHEN, CDR2 SYDVKM, per germline. This CDR3 has 14 residues. V lost 8 bases to trimming and J lost 1 base; unmatched junction nucleotides: 4. The CDR3 sequence is CASLDRGSGNTIYF. CDR3 coding DNA: TGTGCCAGCCTCGACAGGGGTTCTGGAAACACCATATATTTT.

The V gene is TRBV11-2, the J gene TRBJ2-1, with D perhaps matching TRBD1 (5 bases). The V gene lost 8 bases and the J gene lost 7 bases, with 9 bases spanning the gap. Germline CDR1 reads SGHAT; CDR2 reads FQNNGV. The CDR3 loop spans 11 amino acids. The CDR3 coding sequence is TGTGCCAGCCAAGGGGCGAATGAGCAGTTCTTC. Translation gives CASQGANEQFF.

This clonotype was detected ten times or more. V is TRBV7-8 and J is TRBJ1-1; D is uncertain. The V and J ends lost 6 bases and 6 bases respectively, with 17 bases between them. Per germline, CDR1 SGHVS and CDR2 FQNEAQ. The CDR3 sequence is 14 residues long. The CDR3 nucleotides read TGTGCCAGCAGAAAGACCCGGATAGAGGCTGAAGCTTTCTTT. This translates into CASRKTRIEAEAFF.

This clonotype was picked up many times. The rearrangement links TRBV7-3 to TRBJ1-1, with 7 bases identical to TRBD1. This CDR3 is built from 14 residues. CDR1 and CDR2 from the germline V gene are SGHTA and FQGTGA. V trimming: 3 bases; J trimming: 7 bases; junction bases outside the gene matches: 8. The CDR3 spells CASSFLKQGYEAFF. For the CDR3, the DNA is TGTGCCAGCAGCTTCCTTAAACAGGGGTATGAAGCTTTCTTT.

This clonotype was recorded a few times. CDR3 region: CASGFWGVGEKLFF. The CDR3 DNA reads TGTGCTAGTGGTTTTTGGGGCGTGGGTGAAAAACTGTTTTTT. The chain has TRBV12-5 and TRBJ1-4; maybe TRBD1 (5 bases). This CDR3 contains 14 residues. The germline gives CDR1 LGHNT, CDR2 FRNRAP. V lost 3 bases, J lost 7 bases, and 12 bases lay in between.

This clonotype was picked up many times. The V gene is TRBV27, the J gene TRBJ2-7; 9 positions match TRBD1. The germline V gene has CDR1 MNHEY and CDR2 SMNVEV (reference sequence). The CDR3 spans 18 residues. The junction had 13 bases not matched to a gene; V was cut back by 2 bases and J by 2 bases. CDR3 region: CASSLRTGVGQGAYEQYF. The CDR3 region has the DNA TGTGCCAGCAGTTTACGAACGGGTGTGGGACAGGGAGCCTACGAGCAGTACTTC.

This clonotype has ten or more counts. CDR3 amino acids: CSVDIQVGGARQPQHF. CDR3 nucleotide sequence: TGCAGTGTTGATATCCAGGTGGGGGGCGCAAGGCAGCCCCAGCATTTT. The chain uses TRBV20-1 and TRBJ1-5, with D possibly being TRBD1 (6 bases). V lost 7 bases to trimming and J lost 7 bases, with 26 bases between them. Germline V gives CDR1 DFQATT, CDR2 SNEGSKA (reference sequence). The CDR3 covers 16 residues.

Only a few counts were recorded for this clonotype. The gene calls are TRBV28 and TRBJ2-7, with D possibly being TRBD2 (5 bases). The V gene's germline CDR1 is MDHEN and CDR2 SYDVKM. V was shortened by 5 bases and J by 2 bases, with 16 bases between the two germline ends. The CDR3 is 15 residues long. CDR3 coding DNA: TGTGCCAGCAGTCCCATTACTAGTCCCCCCTACGAGCAGTACTTC. Its translation: CASSPITSPPYEQYF.